These 26 T cell receptor beta chains were all obtained from the same sample, sequenced in a study of shared clonotypes between healthy human individuals. Only in-frame clones appear in the TCRdb table, and some are missing; sequencing was by immunoSEQ multiplex PCR. In the table there are roughly 500,000 clones, 90% to 96% of which are singletons. The sequencing sample was made of naive CD4+ T cells sorted from blood. The subset: CD45RA+ positively selected. The source of these receptors is a woman in her 30s in good health.

The V gene is TRBV7-3, the J gene TRBJ1-2; no definite D call. The V gene's germline CDR1 is SGHTA and CDR2 FQGTGA. The CDR3 has 17 amino acids. V was shortened by 0 bases and J by 6 bases, with 20 bases between the two germline ends. CDR3 residues: CASSLTSSVGRPDGYTF. DNA for the CDR3: TGTGCCAGCAGCTTAACGTCCTCCGTTGGCAGACCGGATGGCTACACCTTC.

This clone was counted once. This sequence joins TRBV4-1 and TRBJ2-1; 14 positions match TRBD2. Trimming took 4 bases from V and 2 from J; bases not matched to a gene: 7. This CDR3 region has 18 residues. Germline assignment: CDR1 MGHRA and CDR2 YSYEKL. CDR3 region: CASSLDGTSGGTYNEQFF. CDR3 DNA sequence: TGCGCCAGCAGCCTCGACGGGACTAGCGGGGGAACCTACAATGAGCAGTTCTTC.

This clone was observed once. The chain has TRBV28 and TRBJ2-2; 8 bases align to TRBD2. V was clipped by 2 bases and J by 3 bases; unmatched bases: 5. The CDR3 totals 16 residues. Germline loops: CDR1 MDHEN, CDR2 SYDVKM. CDR3 nucleotide sequence: TGTGCCAGCAGTTTACCCAGCGGGGGTTACACCGGGGAGCTGTTTTTT. Its protein product is CASSLPSGGYTGELFF.

This chain links TRBV4-1 with TRBJ2-3, with 10 bases matching TRBD1. Germline V gives CDR1 MGHRA, CDR2 YSYEKL. The CDR3 is 16 residues long. The ends lost 2 bases at V and 9 bases at J; junction bases unmatched: 11. Here the CDR3 reads CASSQPRQGAIWTQYF. Written as DNA, the CDR3 is TGCGCCAGCAGCCAACCCAGACAGGGGGCGATATGGACGCAGTATTTT.

The chain employs TRBV18 and TRBJ1-4, with D tentatively TRBD1 (5 bases). V lost 4 bases and J lost 4, with 13 bases in between. This CDR3 spans 15 amino acids. The germline V gene has CDR1 KGHSH and CDR2 LQKENI. The CDR3 spells CASSRGTQGNEKLFF. The DNA of the CDR3 is TGTGCCAGCTCACGAGGGACCCAGGGTAATGAAAAACTGTTTTTT.

This chain connects TRBV27 to TRBJ2-5, with D perhaps TRBD1 (5 bases). In germline, CDR1 is MNHEY, CDR2 SMNVEV (reference sequence). V lost 0 bases and J 6 bases, leaving 14 bases between the germline ends. The CDR3 sequence is 15 residues long. The chain's CDR3 is CASSLSQGTSKTQYF. The CDR3 region has the DNA TGTGCCAGCAGTTTATCCCAGGGAACAAGTAAGACCCAGTACTTC.

The chain links TRBV9 to TRBJ2-7; TRBD2 matches at 10 bases. The CDR3 runs to 16 residues. The germline V gene has CDR1 SGDLS and CDR2 YYNGEE. Losses at the gene ends were 4 bases for V and 3 bases for J; bases not matched to a gene: 10. The CDR3 nucleotides read TGTGCCAGCAGCCCAGGGACTAGCGAAGCCCGCTACGAGCAGTACTTC. Its translation is CASSPGTSEARYEQYF.

The chain couples TRBV18 to TRBJ2-1; D is uncertain. CDR1 is KGHSH and CDR2 is LQKENI in the germline V gene. V lost 2 bases to trimming and J lost 0 bases, with 8 bases between them. CDR3 size: 15 residues. The CDR3 bases are TGTGCCAGCTCACCAAGTCTACCCTCCTACAATGAGCAGTTCTTC. Translating it yields CASSPSLPSYNEQFF.

This chain connects TRBV27 to TRBJ2-1, with 13 bases matching TRBD2. The CDR3 has 15 residues. J was trimmed by 8 bases and V by 4 bases; bases with no gene match: 5. Per the germline V gene, CDR1 is MNHEY and CDR2 is SMNVEV (reference sequence). The CDR3: CASSSGLAGKYEQFF. DNA of the CDR3: TGTGCCAGCAGTTCGGGACTAGCGGGAAAGTATGAGCAGTTCTTC.

The chain has TRBV2 and TRBJ2-5; no definite D call. CDR3 length: 10 residues. CDR1 and CDR2 from the germline V gene are SNHLY and FYNNEI. V was clipped by 5 bases and J by 7 bases, with 5 bases between them. The CDR3 is CASSLGTQYF. The CDR3 region has the DNA TGTGCCAGCAGTTTGGGGACCCAGTACTTC. The complete variable domain, with remaining parts taken from reference TRBV2 and TRBJ2-5, reads EPEVTQTPSHQVTQMGQEVILRCVPISNHLYFYWYRQILGQKVEFLVSFYNNEISEKSEIFDDQFSVERPDGSNFTLKIRSTKLEDSAMYFCASSLGTQYFGPGTRLLVL.

The rearrangement links TRBV4-2 to TRBJ2-7; TRBD2 is a possible D gene (6 bases). This CDR3 is 13 amino acids long. The V and J ends lost 1 base and 6 bases respectively, with 10 bases between them. Per the germline V gene, CDR1 is LGHNA and CDR2 is YNFKEQ. CDR3 sequence: CASSQATSGEQYF. CDR3 bases: TGTGCCAGCAGCCAAGCGACTAGTGGCGAGCAGTACTTC.

This chain connects TRBV20-1 to TRBJ2-1, with D perhaps matching TRBD2 (6 bases). The CDR3 totals 11 residues. The V gene lost 5 bases and the J gene lost 9 bases, with 11 bases spanning the gap. Germline CDR1 reads DFQATT; CDR2 reads SNEGSKA (reference sequence). CDR3 nucleotide sequence: TGCAGTGCTGGGAGGCACACTGAGCAGTTCTTC. Translation gives CSAGRHTEQFF.

The CDR3 DNA sequence: TGTGCCAGCAGTGGACCGGACACAGATACGCAGTATTTT. Protein: CASSGPDTDTQYF. The V call is TRBV6-1, the J call TRBJ2-3; D remains ambiguous. Per the germline V gene, CDR1 is MNHNS and CDR2 is SASEGT. V lost 4 bases to trimming and J lost 2 bases, with 7 bases between them. This CDR3 spans 13 amino acids.

The chain couples TRBV19 to TRBJ1-3; D may be TRBD1 (5 bases). The V and J ends lost 7 bases and 5 bases respectively, with 18 bases between them. This CDR3 contains 15 residues. The germline V gene has CDR1 LNHDA and CDR2 SQIVND (reference sequence). The CDR3 coding sequence is TGTGCCAGTATTGCGCAGGGTCGGACTAGAAACACCATATATTTT. This codes for CASIAQGRTRNTIYF.

The CDR3 sequence is CASSLRGRQGARGYTF. The CDR3 bases are TGTGCCAGCAGTCTCCGTGGGAGACAGGGGGCTCGGGGCTACACCTTC. V usage is TRBV13 and J usage is TRBJ1-2; 10 positions match TRBD1. CDR3 length: 16 amino acids. V lost 6 bases, J lost 8 bases, and 15 bases stayed unmatched. Germline V gene lookup returns CDR1 PRHDT and CDR2 FYEKMQ (reference sequence).

This clone was counted a single time. The junction shows a germline mismatch at one end, possibly a read error. The chain links TRBV6-4 to TRBJ2-1, with no clear D. This CDR3 region has 11 residues. From germline, CDR1 is MRHNA and CDR2 SNTAGT. CDR3 sequence: CASSDVTGFIF. The CDR3 DNA sequence: TGTGCCAGCAGTGATGTCACCGGGTTCATCTTC.

The CDR3 loop reads CASSYEGRQPQHF. The CDR3 DNA sequence: TGTGCCAGCAGCTACGAGGGGCGTCAGCCCCAGCATTTT. V gene TRBV7-9 combines with J gene TRBJ1-5; possible D gene TRBD1, 5 bases. This CDR3 spans 13 amino acids. Trimming cost V 4 bases and J 6 bases, with 10 bases left between them. Germline CDR1 and CDR2: SEHNR and FQNEAQ (reference sequence).

The V and J genes are TRBV4-1 and TRBJ1-4, with D uncertain. The CDR3 contains 17 residues. Trimming pared 1 base from V and 5 bases from J, leaving 17 bases between. Per the germline V gene, CDR1 is MGHRA and CDR2 is YSYEKL. The chain's CDR3 is CASSQVLMHFKNEKLFF. The DNA of the CDR3 is TGCGCCAGCAGCCAAGTCCTGATGCACTTCAAGAATGAAAAACTGTTTTTT.

The rearrangement links TRBV7-9 to TRBJ2-5, with 9 positions matching TRBD1. Near its end, the DNA agrees better with TRBJ2-7, so the J call may be wrong. CDR1 is SEHNR, CDR2 FQNEAQ, per germline (reference sequence). CDR3 length equals 13 residues. CDR3 nucleotide sequence: TGTGCCAGCAGCAAGGGACAGGGCTACGAGCAGTACTTC. Translation gives CASSKGQGYEQYF.

This chain connects TRBV6-5 to TRBJ1-2; no reliable D call. Trimming removed 0 bases at V and 8 bases at J, with 19 bases between. This CDR3 is 16 amino acids long. Germline loops: CDR1 MNHEY, CDR2 SVGAGI. The CDR3 DNA sequence: TGTGCCAGCAGTTACTCGCCGGGCAGGATCGAATCCGGCTACACCTTC. Protein sequence: CASSYSPGRIESGYTF.

The sample holds one count of this clone. The V call is TRBV6-5, the J call TRBJ2-1; 10 bases fit TRBD1. Germline lookup yields CDR1 MNHEY and CDR2 SVGAGI. V shed 2 bases and J 6 bases; nucleotides not matched to a gene: 4. There are 15 residues in the CDR3. The CDR3 DNA sequence: TGTGCCAGCAGTTACACGGGACAGGGGCCCAATGAGCAGTTCTTC. Amino acid sequence: CASSYTGQGPNEQFF.

As DNA, the CDR3 is TGTGCCAGCAGCCGAAATGCGGGGAGCTCTGGAAACACCATATATTTT. Translated, it gives CASSRNAGSSGNTIYF. The chain carries TRBV7-2 and TRBJ1-3; no clear D gene. From germline, CDR1 is SGHTA and CDR2 FQGNSA. The CDR3 covers 16 residues. V dropped 5 bases and J dropped 0 bases, with 14 bases sitting between them.

On this clone: Other nucleotide sequences from this sample produce the same CDR3. The chain is built from TRBV9 and TRBJ2-7, with 10 bases fitting TRBD1. CDR3 length: 14 amino acids. In germline, CDR1 is SGDLS, CDR2 YYNGEE. Trimming removed 2 bases from V and 2 bases from J; junction bases left unmatched: 1. The CDR3 DNA follows: TGTGCCAGCAGCGTCGGGACAGGGGCCTACGAGCAGTACTTC. As protein: CASSVGTGAYEQYF.

This sequence joins TRBV5-1 and TRBJ2-1; 14 nucleotides agree with TRBD2. Per germline, CDR1 SGHRS and CDR2 YFSETQ. Germline trimming cut 4 bases from V and 7 bases from J; bases unmatched to any gene: 7. This CDR3 has 16 residues. The CDR3 DNA reads TGCGCCAGCAGCCCGACAGGACTAGCGGGAGGTAATGAGCAGTTCTTC. This encodes CASSPTGLAGGNEQFF.

V is TRBV27 and J is TRBJ1-2, with 7 bases lining up with TRBD1. The V and J ends lost 5 bases and 9 bases, in that order; junction bases with no gene match: 12. The CDR3 consists of 14 residues. Germline V gives CDR1 MNHEY, CDR2 SMNVEV (reference sequence). The CDR3 nucleotides are TGTGCCAGCAGTCCTACCCTCGGGACAGATCGCTACACCTTC. It encodes CASSPTLGTDRYTF.

Details on this clone: One end of the junction is discordant with germline, which a read error may explain. The genes are TRBV4-1 and TRBJ2-3; D ambiguous. Germline-derived CDR1 and CDR2 are MGHRA and YSYEKL. CDR3 size: 11 residues. The CDR3 is CASSLTDTQYF. Here the CDR3 DNA reads TGTGCCAGCAGCCTCACAGATACGCAGTATTTT.